The 31 T cell receptor beta chains below all came from one sample that was sequenced in a study of circulating and synovial CD4+ cells in juvenile arthritis. Data came from immunoSEQ multiplex PCR; TCRdb stores just in-frame clones and leaves some out. This sample has some 33,000 clones; 85% to 95% occur once, and the top ten carry 0.7%. The sample was CD4+ T cells from blood. These receptors were collected from a human donor with juvenile idiopathic arthritis.

CDR3 nucleotides: TGTGCCATCAGTGAGTCGAGGACAGACACAGATACGCAGTATTTT. Protein sequence: CAISESRTDTDTQYF. This sequence joins TRBV10-3 and TRBJ2-3; weak D call: TRBD1 (6 bases). The CDR3 totals 15 residues. Germline CDR1 and CDR2: ENHRY and SYGVKD. V lost 0 bases and J 2 bases, leaving 9 bases between the germline ends.

This chain uses TRBV7-2 with TRBJ1-1; D remains unclear. The ends were cut back, 3 bases at V and 8 bases at J, with 16 bases in the middle. The CDR3 is made up of 14 amino acids. The V gene's germline CDR1 is SGHTA and CDR2 FQGNSA. The CDR3 DNA reads TGTGCCAGCAGCTTTCGGGGAGATCTCGGAGAAGCTTTCTTT. This gives the protein CASSFRGDLGEAFF.

The CDR3 protein is CASSVSSGGAQETQYF. CDR3 DNA: TGTGCCAGCAGTGTCTCTAGCGGGGGGGCCCAAGAGACCCAGTACTTC. This chain uses TRBV6-1 with TRBJ2-5; 12 nucleotides align to TRBD2. CDR1 is MNHNS, CDR2 SASEGT, per germline. The CDR3 loop spans 16 amino acids. V shed 4 bases and J 1 base; nucleotides not matched to a gene: 4.

The chain combines TRBV11-1 with TRBJ2-5, with 7 bases matching TRBD1. The J call is doubtful: the DNA matches TRBJ2-7 better. Germline lookup yields CDR1 SGHAT and CDR2 FQDESV (reference sequence). CDR3 length: 15 amino acids. The CDR3 sequence: CASSFGTGVIYEQYF. DNA of the CDR3: TGTGCCAGCAGCTTTGGAACAGGGGTAATCTACGAGCAGTACTTC.

About this clone itself: Distinct nucleotide sequences in the sample also encode this CDR3. The V and J genes are TRBV6-4 and TRBJ2-1; TRBD2 aligns across 7 bases. Germline V CDR1 and CDR2: MRHNA, SNTAGT. V gave up 0 bases and J gave up 5 bases; unmatched junction bases: 1. The CDR3 spans 14 residues. The CDR3 is CASSDSGGHNEQFF. The CDR3 DNA follows: TGTGCCAGCAGTGACTCGGGAGGGCACAATGAGCAGTTCTTC.

This rearrangement joins TRBV29-1 to TRBJ1-1; D remains unclear. This CDR3 has 12 amino acids. Trimming left V 1 base short and J 1 base short, with 4 bases between. CDR1 is SQVTM and CDR2 is ANQGSEA in the germline V gene. CDR3 coding DNA: TGCAGCGTTGAAGGAGGGAACACTGAAGCTTTCTTT. Protein: CSVEGGNTEAFF.

The J gene is TRBJ2-3, the V gene TRBV2; no definite D call. This CDR3 comprises 14 residues. Trimming removed 2 bases at V and 0 bases at J, with 6 bases between. Germline V CDR1 and CDR2: SNHLY, FYNNEI. CDR3 protein: CASSEKTSTDTQYF. Here the CDR3 DNA reads TGTGCCAGCAGTGAAAAAACTAGCACAGATACGCAGTATTTT. Looking up the rest from reference TRBV2 and TRBJ2-3 gives the full variable domain: EPEVTQTPSHQVTQMGQEVILRCVPISNHLYFYWYRQILGQKVEFLVSFYNNEISEKSEIFDDQFSVERPDGSNFTLKIRSTKLEDSAMYFCASSEKTSTDTQYFGPGTRLTVL.

This chain uses TRBV9 with TRBJ2-7; TRBD1 is a possible D gene (6 bases). Looked up from germline, CDR1 is SGDLS and CDR2 is YYNGEE. V lost 6 bases and J 7 bases, leaving 20 bases between the germline ends. The CDR3 extends over 14 amino acids. This CDR3 reads CASTKGVAPEEQYF. The CDR3 DNA is TGTGCCAGCACCAAGGGGGTAGCGCCGGAAGAGCAGTACTTC.

The J gene is TRBJ2-1, the V gene TRBV6-6; 7 bases are shared with TRBD1. Per germline, CDR1 MNHNY and CDR2 SVGAGI (reference sequence). V lost 5 bases and J lost 14; bases outside the gene matches: 9. The CDR3 is 12 residues long. The CDR3 coding sequence is TGTGCCAGCAGTAACCGTGGGGACAGTGAGTTCTTC. This gives the protein CASSNRGDSEFF.

The chain joins TRBV4-2 to TRBJ2-3; 10 bases fit TRBD2. This CDR3 spans 16 amino acids. CDR1 LGHNA and CDR2 YNFKEQ come from the germline V gene. The junction had 7 bases not matched to a gene; V was cut back by 4 bases and J by 3 bases. The CDR3 reads CASSRSPGLATDTQYF. In DNA form, the CDR3 reads TGTGCCAGCAGCCGATCGCCGGGACTAGCGACAGATACGCAGTATTTT.

The chain combines TRBV4-3 with TRBJ1-2, with D unresolved. Trimming left V 1 base short and J 5 bases short, with 14 bases between. There are 15 residues in the CDR3. Germline CDR1 and CDR2: LGHNA and YSLEER. The DNA of the CDR3 is TGCGCCAGCAGCCAAGCCGTAGCCACCCCGTATGGCTACACCTTC. It specifies CASSQAVATPYGYTF.

CDR3 region: CASSRRDREFGTEAFF. In nucleotides, the CDR3 is TGTGCCAGCAGCCGCCGGGACAGGGAATTTGGGACTGAAGCTTTCTTT. This chain joins TRBV6-6 and TRBJ1-1, with 9 bases identical to TRBD1. This CDR3 comprises 16 residues. Trimming removed 6 bases from V and 5 bases from J; junction bases left unmatched: 13. Germline lookup yields CDR1 MNHNY and CDR2 SVGAGI (reference sequence).

The CDR3 sequence: CASSPGQGTGELFF. CDR3 coding DNA: TGTGCCAGCAGCCCTGGACAGGGAACCGGGGAGCTGTTTTTT. The chain couples TRBV7-2 to TRBJ2-2; 8 nucleotides line up with TRBD1. Germline lookup yields CDR1 SGHTA and CDR2 FQGNSA. The CDR3 spans 14 residues. The trim removed 5 bases at V and 5 bases at J, leaving 4 bases unmatched.

This chain joins TRBV9 and TRBJ1-3, with 8 bases lining up with TRBD1. The CDR3 is 21 amino acids. In germline, CDR1 is SGDLS, CDR2 YYNGEE. Trimming at V came to 3 bases and at J to 4 bases, leaving 24 bases not matched to a gene. The CDR3 reads CASSASSSNRAPGQGGNTIYF. In DNA form, the CDR3 reads TGTGCCAGCAGCGCGAGTAGTTCCAACAGAGCCCCTGGACAGGGAGGAAACACCATATATTTT. The entire variable domain, with the rest obtained from reference TRBV9 and TRBJ1-3, is as follows: DSGVTQTPKHLITATGQRVTLRCSPRSGDLSVYWYQQSLDQGLQFLIQYYNGEERAKGNILERFSAQQFPDLHSELNLSSLELGDSALYFCASSASSSNRAPGQGGNTIYFGEGSWLTVV.

This chain uses TRBV9 with TRBJ1-3, with D tentatively TRBD1 (6 bases). The CDR3 sequence is 17 residues long. V shed 0 bases and J shed 1 base, with 14 bases lying between them. Germline loops: CDR1 SGDLS, CDR2 YYNGEE. CDR3 region: CASSVGQGWMSGNTIYF. For the CDR3, the DNA is TGTGCCAGCAGCGTAGGGCAGGGGTGGATGTCTGGAAACACCATATATTTT.

The genes are TRBV7-3 and TRBJ2-3; TRBD2 matches 10 bases. This CDR3 has 16 residues. With V trimmed by 5 bases and J by 2 bases, 7 bases remained unmatched. CDR1 and CDR2 from the germline V gene are SGHTA and FQGTGA. The CDR3 nucleotides are TGTGCCAGCAGCCCAGCGGGGGGGCCCTACACAGATACGCAGTATTTT. Protein sequence: CASSPAGGPYTDTQYF.

Of note for this clone: Mismatch with germline at one junction end may stem from a read error. Other DNA sequences in this specimen translate into the identical CDR3. The chain uses TRBV6-1 and TRBJ1-6; no reliable D call. Germline loops: CDR1 MNHNS, CDR2 SASEGT. The CDR3 extends over 15 amino acids. The CDR3 protein is CASSEYQADNSPLHF. The CDR3 DNA is TGTGCCAGCAGTGAATACCAGGCAGATAATTCCCCCCTCCACTTT.

CDR3 residues: CASSLAGETDTQYF. Here the CDR3 DNA reads TGCGCCAGCAGCTTGGCCGGGGAGACAGATACGCAGTATTTT. The V gene is TRBV5-1, the J gene TRBJ2-3, with D maybe TRBD2 (5 bases). Germline V gene data show CDR1 as SGHRS and CDR2 as YFSETQ. This CDR3 comprises 14 residues. V lost 0 bases and J lost 3, with 8 bases in between.

This clone was counted once. The chain employs TRBV6-6 and TRBJ2-1, with 7 bases fitting TRBD1. Germline V gene sequence: CDR1 MNHNY, CDR2 SVGAGI (reference sequence). This CDR3 spans 13 amino acids. Trimming removed 7 bases from V and 7 bases from J; junction bases left unmatched: 7. The CDR3 here is CASTYRGSNEQFF. In DNA, the CDR3 is TGTGCCAGCACCTACAGGGGTTCGAATGAGCAGTTCTTC.

The gene calls are TRBV11-3 and TRBJ2-5, with D maybe TRBD1 (6 bases). The CDR3 is 14 residues long. Looked up from germline, CDR1 is SGHNT and CDR2 is YENEEA. Trimming took off 5 bases at V and 1 base at J, with 11 bases between the two ends. For the CDR3, the DNA is TGTGCCAGCAGCCCTAAAGGGGGCCAAGAGACCCAGTACTTC. Protein: CASSPKGGQETQYF.

This clone was detected once. V gene TRBV9 combines with J gene TRBJ2-3; TRBD2 agrees at 8 bases. The CDR3 loop spans 18 amino acids. The junction had 9 bases not matched to a gene; V was cut back by 0 bases and J by 0 bases. The germline V gene encodes CDR1 SGDLS and CDR2 YYNGEE. The CDR3 protein is CASSVGLRGATSTDTQYF. CDR3 nucleotide sequence: TGTGCCAGCAGCGTAGGTTTGCGGGGGGCGACTAGCACAGATACGCAGTATTTT.

Notes on this clone: One end of the junction does not line up with germline, which may come from a read error. This sequence joins TRBV7-7 and TRBJ1-1; 7 nucleotides match TRBD1. This CDR3 has 13 residues. Germline V gene lookup returns CDR1 SSHAT and CDR2 FNYEAQ (reference sequence). CDR3 sequence (DNA): TGTGCTAGCAGCTTAACAGACAGGGCAAAAGCTTTCTTT. It specifies CASSLTDRAKAFF.

V usage is TRBV4-3 and J usage is TRBJ2-2; 8 bases agree with TRBD1. CDR1 is LGHNA and CDR2 is YSLEER in the germline V gene. The CDR3 is 15 amino acids. V lost 0 bases and J lost 7; bases outside the gene matches: 4. The CDR3 is CASSQDQGASGELFF. Here the CDR3 DNA reads TGCGCCAGCAGCCAAGATCAGGGGGCTAGCGGGGAGCTGTTTTTT.

In this sample, this clone turned up a few times. Here the CDR3 DNA reads TGTGCCAGCACGGGGCTAGCGGGGAGAAATGAGCAGTTCTTC. It yields the protein CASTGLAGRNEQFF. The J gene is TRBJ2-1, the V gene TRBV6-5; 9 bases fit TRBD2. Per germline, CDR1 MNHEY and CDR2 SVGAGI. Trimming cost V 7 bases and J 7 bases; bases outside gene matches: 8. This CDR3 has 14 residues.

The CDR3 is CASSIDREYGYTF. CDR3 nucleotide sequence: TGTGCCAGTAGTATCGACAGGGAGTATGGCTACACCTTC. The V and J genes are TRBV19 and TRBJ1-2, with 7 bases that match TRBD1. CDR1 is LNHDA and CDR2 is SQIVND in the germline V gene (reference sequence). With V trimmed by 3 bases and J by 5 bases, 3 bases remained unmatched. The CDR3 runs to 13 residues.

The genes are TRBV7-3 and TRBJ2-2, with 7 positions matching TRBD1. V was clipped by 5 bases and J by 2 bases; unmatched bases: 17. Per the germline V gene, CDR1 is SGHTA and CDR2 is FQGTGA. This CDR3 is built from 19 residues. The CDR3 region has the DNA TGTGCCAGCAGCACCTTATCTGGGCTGGGACAGAGAAACACCGGGGAGCTGTTTTTT. Its protein is CASSTLSGLGQRNTGELFF.

The V and J genes are TRBV4-3 and TRBJ2-3; 10 bases align to TRBD1. V trimming: 1 base; J trimming: 2 bases; junction bases outside the gene matches: 9. The CDR3 is 18 residues long. The germline V gene has CDR1 LGHNA and CDR2 YSLEER. The CDR3 coding sequence is TGCGCCAGCAGCCAAGGGGGAGGGACAGGGGATCACACAGATACGCAGTATTTT. This gives the protein CASSQGGGTGDHTDTQYF.

This chain uses TRBV5-1 with TRBJ2-7, with D possibly TRBD1 on 6 matching bases. CDR3 size: 14 residues. V was shortened by 0 bases and J by 2 bases, with 9 bases between the two germline ends. From germline, CDR1 is SGHRS and CDR2 YFSETQ. CDR3 DNA sequence: TGCGCCAGCAGCTTGGGGGACACCCCCTACGAGCAGTACTTC. It codes for CASSLGDTPYEQYF.

The chain recombines TRBV5-1 with TRBJ2-7; D is possibly TRBD1 (6 bases). CDR3 size: 14 residues. The V gene's germline CDR1 is SGHRS and CDR2 YFSETQ. The V and J ends lost 4 bases and 3 bases respectively, with 14 bases between them. The CDR3 bases are TGCGCCAGCAGCCCGCAGGGGTCTGGCTACGAGCAGTACTTC. This encodes CASSPQGSGYEQYF.

The chain couples TRBV19 to TRBJ1-2; the match to TRBD1 covers 7 bases. Germline V gene lookup returns CDR1 LNHDA and CDR2 SQIVND (reference sequence). V lost 6 bases, J lost 6 bases, and 1 base stayed unmatched. The CDR3 runs 11 residues. The DNA for the CDR3 is TGTGCCAGTAGGACAGGGCATGGCTACACCTTC. Translation gives CASRTGHGYTF. Full variable domain (remainder filled in from reference TRBV19 and TRBJ1-2): DGGITQSPKYLFRKEGQNVTLSCEQNLNHDAMYWYRQDPGQGLRLIYYSQIVNDFQKGDIAEGYSVSREKKESFPLTVTSAQKNPTAFYLCASRTGHGYTFGSGTRLTVV.

The chain employs TRBV7-9 and TRBJ1-2, with D uncertain. V was trimmed by 2 bases and J by 4 bases, leaving 8 bases between them. This CDR3 comprises 13 residues. CDR1 is SEHNR, CDR2 FQNEAQ, per germline (reference sequence). The CDR3 coding sequence is TGTGCCAGCAGCTTACTGGCCCGCTATGGCTACACCTTC. It is translated as CASSLLARYGYTF.